The entry below describes one T cell receptor beta chain. This record belongs to a study of T cell responses to AZD1222 COVID-19 vaccine. Assay used: immunoSEQ multiplex PCR; TCRdb lists only in-frame clones, some missing. This repertoire shows 100,000 to 150,000 clones, around 90% found once; its top ten account for 4.4%. The germline gives CDR1 MDHEN, CDR2 SYDVKM. Trimming took off 6 bases at V and 3 bases at J, with 11 bases between the two ends. The CDR3 is made up of 13 amino acids. The receptor comes from an adult in good health. The sample consisted of peripheral blood, taken on day 0 of AZD1222 vaccination. The chain employs TRBV28 and TRBJ1-2; D may be TRBD1 (6 bases). CDR3 nucleotide sequence: TGTGCCAGCAGGCAGGGGAATGACTATGGCTACACCTTC. This encodes CASRQGNDYGYTF.